The source of this T cell receptor (beta chain) is a study of beta chain features in type 1 diabetes. Study results and limitations: TCRB repertoires of naive, central memory and Treg cells appeared more similar among patients than among healthy donors.

J was trimmed by 6 bases and V by 2 bases; bases with no gene match: 1. The germline V gene has CDR1 SGHRS and CDR2 YFSETQ. The CDR3 has 13 residues. Every donor had blood drawn once into heparin, roughly 110 mL on average. Expressed TCRB transcripts were sequenced because the entire RNA isolate underwent reverse transcription. Data came from immunoSEQ multiplex PCR; TCRdb stores just in-frame clones and leaves some out. The table has 400,000 to 550,000 clones, 9.5% to 12% seen once. As for this clone: The antigen is undetermined.

The sequencing sample was made of naive CD4+ T cells from blood. This chain links TRBV5-1 with TRBJ2-1, with 8 nucleotides matching TRBD1. This receptor was taken from a woman between 18 and 29 years old in good health. The CDR3 region is CASSLTGGNEQFF. The CDR3 DNA is TGCGCCAGCAGCTTAACAGGGGGCAATGAGCAGTTCTTC. Based on the CDR3 plus reference TRBV5-1 and TRBJ2-1, the full variable domain is KAGVTQTPRYLIKTRGQQVTLSCSPISGHRSVSWYQQTPGQGLQFLFEYFSETQRNKGNFPGRFSGRQFSNSRSEMNVSTLELGDSALYLCASSLTGGNEQFFGPGTRLTVL.